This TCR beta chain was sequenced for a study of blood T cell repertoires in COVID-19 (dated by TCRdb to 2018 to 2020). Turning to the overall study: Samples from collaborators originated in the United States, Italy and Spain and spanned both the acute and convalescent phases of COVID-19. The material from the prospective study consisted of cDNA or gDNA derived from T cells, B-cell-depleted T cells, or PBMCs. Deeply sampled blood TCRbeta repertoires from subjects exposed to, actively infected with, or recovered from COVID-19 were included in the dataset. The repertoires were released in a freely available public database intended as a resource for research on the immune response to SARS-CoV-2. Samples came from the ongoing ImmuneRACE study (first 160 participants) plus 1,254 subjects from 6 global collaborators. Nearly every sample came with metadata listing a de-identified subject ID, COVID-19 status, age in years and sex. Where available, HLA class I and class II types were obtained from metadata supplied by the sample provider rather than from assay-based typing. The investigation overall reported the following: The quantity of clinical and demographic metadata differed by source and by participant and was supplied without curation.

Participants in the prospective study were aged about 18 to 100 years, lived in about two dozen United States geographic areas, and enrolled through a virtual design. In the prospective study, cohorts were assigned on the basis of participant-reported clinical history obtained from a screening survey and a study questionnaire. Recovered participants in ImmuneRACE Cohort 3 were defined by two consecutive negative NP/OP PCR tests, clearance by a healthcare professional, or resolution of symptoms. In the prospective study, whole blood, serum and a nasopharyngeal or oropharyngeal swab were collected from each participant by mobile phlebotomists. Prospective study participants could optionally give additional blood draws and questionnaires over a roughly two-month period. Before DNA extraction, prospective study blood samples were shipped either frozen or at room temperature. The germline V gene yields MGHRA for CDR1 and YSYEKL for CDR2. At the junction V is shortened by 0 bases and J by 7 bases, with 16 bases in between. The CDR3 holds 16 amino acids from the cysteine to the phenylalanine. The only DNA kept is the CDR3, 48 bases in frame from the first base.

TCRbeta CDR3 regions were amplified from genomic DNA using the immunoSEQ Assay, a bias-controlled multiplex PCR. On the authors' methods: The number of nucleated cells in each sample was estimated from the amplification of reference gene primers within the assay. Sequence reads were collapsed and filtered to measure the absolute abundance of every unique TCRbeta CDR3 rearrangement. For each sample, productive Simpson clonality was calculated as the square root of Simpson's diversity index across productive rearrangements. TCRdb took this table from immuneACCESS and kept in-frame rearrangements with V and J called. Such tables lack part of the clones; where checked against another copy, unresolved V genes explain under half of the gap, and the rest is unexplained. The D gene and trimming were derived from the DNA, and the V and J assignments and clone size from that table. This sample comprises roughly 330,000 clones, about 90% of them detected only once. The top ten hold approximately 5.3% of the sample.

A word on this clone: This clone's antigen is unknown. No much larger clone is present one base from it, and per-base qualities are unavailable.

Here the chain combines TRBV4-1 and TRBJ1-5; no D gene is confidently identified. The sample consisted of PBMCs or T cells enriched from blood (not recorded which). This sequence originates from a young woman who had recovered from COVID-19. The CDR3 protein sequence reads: CASSQDSGITGQPQHF. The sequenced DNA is TGCGCCAGCAGCCAAGACTCTGGAATCACGGGGCAGCCCCAGCATTTT.